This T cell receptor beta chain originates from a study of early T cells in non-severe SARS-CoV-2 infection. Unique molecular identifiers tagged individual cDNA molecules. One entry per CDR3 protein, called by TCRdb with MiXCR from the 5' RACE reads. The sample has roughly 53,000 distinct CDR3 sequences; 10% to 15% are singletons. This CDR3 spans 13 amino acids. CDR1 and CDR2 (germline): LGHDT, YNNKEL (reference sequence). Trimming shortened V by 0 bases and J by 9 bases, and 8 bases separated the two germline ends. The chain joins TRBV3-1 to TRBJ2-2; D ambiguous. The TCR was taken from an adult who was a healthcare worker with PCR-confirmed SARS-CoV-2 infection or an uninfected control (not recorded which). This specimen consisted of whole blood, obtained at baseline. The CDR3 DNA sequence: TGTGCCAGCAGCCAAGATCTCCGGAGGGAGCTGTTTTTT. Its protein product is CASSQDLRRELFF.